This entry is about one TCR beta chain. The target antigen is unknown. The sample is drawn from a study of T cell responses to AZD1222 COVID-19 vaccine. Overall study context: Both about-4-week and about-12-week second-dose recipients were combined.

Study-wide findings and caveats: In the spike-specific TCR repertoire, nearly half reportedly target unmutated variant regions. Clonal diversity was possibly underestimated, and the donors were mostly white British, with more females. Without day 14 samples, only post-peak T cell repertoires were studied.

Sequencing was performed with immunoSEQ multiplex PCR; in TCRdb, only in-frame clones are kept and a portion is missing. The table has some 120,000 clones, approximately 93% seen once. This CDR3 has 11 residues. Germline values: CDR1 SEHNR, CDR2 FQNEAQ (reference sequence). The germline V and J ends were trimmed by 7 bases and 10 bases, with 13 bases remaining between them. The sequences come from peripheral blood, collected on day 0 of AZD1222 vaccination. The V gene is TRBV7-9, the J gene TRBJ1-2; D gene uncertain. This clonotype was sampled from an adult in good health. CDR3 nucleotide sequence: TGTGCCAGCACCCCTACTGCGGCCTACACCTTC. It specifies CASTPTAAYTF.